This T cell receptor (beta chain) was found in a study of glioma-infiltrating T cells. V was shortened by 0 bases and J by 4 bases, with 12 bases between the two germline ends. The germline V gene has CDR1 DFQATT and CDR2 SNEGSKA (reference sequence). This CDR3 spans 14 amino acids. TCR alpha and beta CDR3 regions were amplified from RNA using iRepertoire nested multiplex PCR. Input was 100-400 ng of tissue mRNA or PBMC total RNA. TCRdb re-analysed the multiplex PCR reads in MiXCR, keeping a single row per CDR3 protein. Seen here are about 210,000 distinct CDR3 sequences, approximately 30% observed once, and the top ten hold around 20%. Study conclusions and caveats: Non-neoplastic patients had below-expected tissue-blood divergence, while all gliomas exceeded expectation. Only very few CDR3 sequences appeared in both tissue and blood.

This clonotype was observed at least ten times. The target antigen is unknown. The receptor was isolated from a human donor with low-grade glioma or glioblastoma, undergoing nonglioma brain surgery, or in good health (not recorded which). The specimen was glioma tissue, nonneoplastic brain tissue, or PBMCs (not recorded which). The V gene is TRBV20-1, the J gene TRBJ2-5; maybe TRBD1 (6 bases). Here the CDR3 DNA reads TGCAGTGCTAGAGATCCACAGGGTGGAGAGACCCAGTACTTC. It translates to CSARDPQGGETQYF.